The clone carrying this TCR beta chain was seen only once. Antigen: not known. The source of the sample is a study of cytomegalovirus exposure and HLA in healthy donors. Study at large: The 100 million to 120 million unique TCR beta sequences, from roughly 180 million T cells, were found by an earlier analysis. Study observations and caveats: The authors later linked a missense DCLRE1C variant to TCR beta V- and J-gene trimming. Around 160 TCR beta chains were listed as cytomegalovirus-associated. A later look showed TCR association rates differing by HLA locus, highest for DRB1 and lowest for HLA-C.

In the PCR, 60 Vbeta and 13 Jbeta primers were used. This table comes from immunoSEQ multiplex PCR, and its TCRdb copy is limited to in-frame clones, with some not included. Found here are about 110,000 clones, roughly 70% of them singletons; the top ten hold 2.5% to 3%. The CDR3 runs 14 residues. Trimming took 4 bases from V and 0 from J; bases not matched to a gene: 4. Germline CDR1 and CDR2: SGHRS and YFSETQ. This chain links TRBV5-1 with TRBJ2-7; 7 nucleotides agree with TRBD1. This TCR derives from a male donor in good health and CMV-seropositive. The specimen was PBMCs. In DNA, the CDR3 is TGCGCCAGCAGCGGCCGGGACAGCTCCTACGAGCAGTACTTC. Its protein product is CASSGRDSSYEQYF.